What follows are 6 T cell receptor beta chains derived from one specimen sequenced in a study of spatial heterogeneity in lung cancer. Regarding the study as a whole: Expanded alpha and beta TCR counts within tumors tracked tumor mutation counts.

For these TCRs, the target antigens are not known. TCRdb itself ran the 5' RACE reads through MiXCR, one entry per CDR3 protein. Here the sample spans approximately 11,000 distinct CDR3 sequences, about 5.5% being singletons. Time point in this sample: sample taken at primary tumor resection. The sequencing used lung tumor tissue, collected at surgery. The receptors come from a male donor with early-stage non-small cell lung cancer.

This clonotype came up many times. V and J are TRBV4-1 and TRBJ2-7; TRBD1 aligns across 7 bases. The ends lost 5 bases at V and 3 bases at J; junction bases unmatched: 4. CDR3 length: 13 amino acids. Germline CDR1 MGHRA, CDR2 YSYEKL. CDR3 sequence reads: CASSSGQHYEQYF. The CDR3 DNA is TGCGCCAGCAGCTCGGGACAGCACTACGAGCAGTACTTC.

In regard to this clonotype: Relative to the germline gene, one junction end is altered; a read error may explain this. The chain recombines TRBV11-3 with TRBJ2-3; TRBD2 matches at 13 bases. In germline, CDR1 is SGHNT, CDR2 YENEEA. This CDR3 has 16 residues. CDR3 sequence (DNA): TGTCCCAGCAGCCCCAGACTAGCGGGAGGCGCAGATACGCAGTATTTT. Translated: CPSSPRLAGGADTQYF.

CDR3 bases: TGTGCCAGCAGTTTGCTAACAGGGGGCTGGACTGAAGCTTTCTTT. As protein: CASSLLTGGWTEAFF. V is TRBV27 and J is TRBJ1-1, with 9 bases matching TRBD1. Germline V lookup: CDR1 MNHEY, CDR2 SMNVEV (reference sequence). Losses at the gene ends were 3 bases for V and 5 bases for J; bases not matched to a gene: 7. CDR3 length: 15 residues.

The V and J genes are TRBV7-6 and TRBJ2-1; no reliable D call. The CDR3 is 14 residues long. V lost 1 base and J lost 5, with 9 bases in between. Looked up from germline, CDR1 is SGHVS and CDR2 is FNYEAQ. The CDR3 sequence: CASSLGFSHNEQFF. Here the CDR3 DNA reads TGTGCCAGCAGCTTAGGATTTTCCCACAATGAGCAGTTCTTC. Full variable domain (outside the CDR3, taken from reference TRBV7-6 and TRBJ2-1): GAGVSQSPRYKVTKRGQDVALRCDPISGHVSLYWYRQALGQGPEFLTYFNYEAQQDKSGLPNDRFSAERPEGSISTLTIQRTEQRDSAMYRCASSLGFSHNEQFFGPGTRLTVL.

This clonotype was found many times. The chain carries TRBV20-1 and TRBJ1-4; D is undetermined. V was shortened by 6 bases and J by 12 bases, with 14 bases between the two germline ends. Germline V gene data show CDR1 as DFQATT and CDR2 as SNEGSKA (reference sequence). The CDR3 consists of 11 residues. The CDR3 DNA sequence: TGCAGTGCCCCAAGGAGTGGAGAACTGTTTTTT. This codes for CSAPRSGELFF.

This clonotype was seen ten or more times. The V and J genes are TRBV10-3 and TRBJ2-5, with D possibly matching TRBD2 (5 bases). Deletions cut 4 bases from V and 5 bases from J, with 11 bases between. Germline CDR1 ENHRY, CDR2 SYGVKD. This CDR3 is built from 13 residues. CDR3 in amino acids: CAISGTPSETQYF. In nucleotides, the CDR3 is TGTGCCATCAGTGGGACTCCGAGTGAGACCCAGTACTTC.